This TCR beta chain was sequenced for a study of blood T cell repertoires in COVID-19. The wider study: Whether acute or convalescent, the COVID-19 samples came from the United States, Italy and Spain. In each case, the material was cDNA or gDNA derived from T cells, B-cell-depleted T cells, or PBMCs.

How the authors handled the data: Amplification from reference gene primers served as the basis for estimated nucleated cell counts. Assay: immunoSEQ multiplex PCR; the TCRdb copy retains only in-frame clones and omits some. That table furnishes V, J and clone size, whereas the DNA furnished D and trimming. The sample has some 200,000 clones; about 89% are singletons. CDR3 size: 14 residues. Germline CDR1 reads MNHEY; CDR2 reads SVGAGI. Trimming removed 7 bases at V and 3 bases at J, with 15 bases between. Source material: peripheral blood. This chain connects TRBV6-5 to TRBJ1-1, with TRBD1 as a possible D gene (6 bases). This sequence originates from a man in his 70s with acute or convalescent COVID-19. As DNA, the CDR3 is TGTGCCAGCAAGAGCGGGGGCCAAGACACTGAAGCTTTCTTT. Its translation: CASKSGGQDTEAFF.